These T cell receptor beta chains were read from a single sample in a study of blood T cell repertoires in COVID-19. TCRdb's table, derived via immunoSEQ multiplex PCR, lists solely in-frame clones and lacks some. The table lists some 250,000 clones, roughly 90% of them singletons, with around 0.67% in the top ten. Sequenced material: peripheral blood. The receptors derive from a human donor in a cohort sampled during active COVID-19. Each CDR3 is given with its conserved first and last residue. D genes are given only for firm matches. Clone size is not always given. Where it is, it says once, few, many or a class for expanded clones.

TRBV20-1	13	few	-	TRBJ1-1	CSASITGFSEAFF	TGCAGTGCTAGTATTACAGGGTTCTCTGAAGCTTTCTTT
TRBV5-4	14	-	-	TRBJ1-1	CASSFRWGLTEAFF	TGTGCCAGCAGCTTTCGGTGGGGGCTCACTGAAGCTTTCTTT
TRBV4-1	15	-	-	TRBJ2-7	CASSHLVRVPDEQYF	TGCGCCAGCAGCCACCTGGTCAGGGTGCCAGACGAGCAGTACTTC
TRBV30	17	once	TRBD1	TRBJ2-6	CAWSEIGTGTGANVLTF	TGTGCCTGGAGCGAGATAGGGACAGGGACTGGGGCCAACGTCCTGACTTTC
TRBV20-1	10	-	-	TRBJ1-2	CSARGGGYTF	TGCAGTGCCCGCGGGGGGGGCTACACCTTC
TRBV28	14	-	TRBD1	TRBJ2-7	CASRADRVSYEQYF	TGTGCCAGCAGGGCCGACAGGGTGTCGTACGAGCAGTACTTC
TRBV30	15	-	-	TRBJ1-1	CAWSLMSGVGGEAFF	TGTGCCTGGAGTCTCATGTCAGGAGTTGGGGGGGAGGCTTTCTTT
TRBV5-4	15	-	TRBD1	TRBJ2-5	CASSLKTGGPETQYF	TGTGCCAGCAGCCTAAAAACAGGGGGCCCGGAGACCCAGTACTTC
TRBV4-3	15	-	-	TRBJ1-1	CASSQSYGMNTEAFF	TGCGCCAGCAGCCAGTCCTACGGTATGAACACTGAAGCTTTCTTT
TRBV28	14	-	-	TRBJ1-5	CASSLALENQPQHF	TGTGCCAGCAGTTTAGCCCTTGAGAATCAGCCCCAGCATTTT
TRBV30	13	-	-	TRBJ2-7	CAWSVLPTYEQYF	TGTGCCTGGAGTGTACTTCCTACCTACGAGCAGTACTTC
TRBV9	18	-	TRBD2	TRBJ2-4	CASSRYDLIAGARDIQYF	TGTGCCAGCAGCCGATATGACCTCATAGCGGGGGCTCGGGACATTCAGTACTTC
TRBV6-2/TRBV6-3	14	-	-	TRBJ1-2	CASSYFSPDYGYTF	TGTGCCAGCAGTTACTTCTCGCCAGATTATGGCTACACCTTC
TRBV29-1	12	-	-	TRBJ2-7	CSVDRGGNEQYF	TGCAGCGTTGATCGGGGAGGAAACGAGCAGTACTTC
TRBV9	13	few	-	TRBJ1-1	CASSVTANTEAFF	TGTGCCAGCAGCGTAACAGCGAACACTGAAGCTTTCTTT
TRBV6-5	15	-	-	TRBJ1-1	CASSYSPGLNTEAFF	TGTGCCAGCAGTTACTCCCCAGGTTTGAACACTGAAGCTTTCTTT
TRBV5-1	14	-	-	TRBJ1-1	CASSPETGIKEAFF	TGCGCCAGCAGCCCGGAAACAGGGATCAAGGAAGCTTTCTTT
TRBV6-6	13	-	-	TRBJ2-5	CASRIQGGETQYF	TGTGCCAGCAGAATTCAGGGGGGAGAGACCCAGTACTTC
TRBV28	15	once	TRBD1	TRBJ2-7	CASSLPGQGRYEQYF	TGTGCCAGCAGTTTACCCGGACAGGGTCGATACGAGCAGTACTTC
TRBV2	16	once	TRBD1	TRBJ1-2	CASRYYPGQGSYGYTF	TGTGCCAGCAGGTATTACCCGGGACAGGGGAGCTATGGCTACACCTTC
TRBV28	15	-	-	TRBJ1-6	CASSFIDSYNSPLHF	TGTGCCAGCAGTTTTATCGACAGCTATAATTCACCCCTCCACTTT
TRBV14	15	-	TRBD1	TRBJ1-4	CASSRQDRVGEKLFF	TGTGCCAGCAGCCGACAGGACAGGGTTGGCGAAAAACTGTTTTTT
TRBV9	14	-	-	TRBJ1-2	CASRFSAGTSGYTF	TGTGCCAGCAGGTTTTCCGCCGGGACAAGTGGCTACACCTTC
TRBV27	15	-	-	TRBJ1-6	CASSGVGGYNSPLHF	TGTGCCAGCAGTGGGGTAGGAGGCTATAATTCACCCCTCCACTTT
TRBV7-2	14	once	TRBD2	TRBJ2-7	CASSPRGGAGEQYF	TGTGCCAGCAGCCCCCGCGGGGGGGCGGGCGAGCAGTACTTC
TRBV19	17	-	-	TRBJ1-5	CASSTTLAGTVLQPQHF	TGTGCCAGTAGTACTACGCTGGCCGGGACTGTCCTCCAGCCCCAGCATTTT
TRBV15	15	-	-	TRBJ1-5	CATSRTGQGSQPQHF	TGTGCCACCAGCAGGACAGGACAAGGTAGCCAGCCCCAGCATTTT
TRBV7-2	13	-	TRBD1	TRBJ2-5	CASSPRTGETQYF	TGTGCCAGCAGCCCTAGGACAGGAGAGACCCAGTACTTC